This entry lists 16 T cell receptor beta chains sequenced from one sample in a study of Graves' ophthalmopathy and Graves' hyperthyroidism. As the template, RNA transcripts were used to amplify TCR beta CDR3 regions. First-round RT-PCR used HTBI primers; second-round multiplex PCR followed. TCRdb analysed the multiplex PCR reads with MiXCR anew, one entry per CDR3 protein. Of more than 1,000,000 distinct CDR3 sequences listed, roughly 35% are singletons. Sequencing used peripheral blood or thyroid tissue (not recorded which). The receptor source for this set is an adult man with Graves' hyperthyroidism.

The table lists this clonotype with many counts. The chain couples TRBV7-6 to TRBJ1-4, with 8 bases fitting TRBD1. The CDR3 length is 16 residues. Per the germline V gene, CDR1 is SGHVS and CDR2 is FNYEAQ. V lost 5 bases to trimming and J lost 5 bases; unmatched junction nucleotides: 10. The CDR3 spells CASSSTWTGSNEKLFF. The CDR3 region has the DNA TGTGCCAGCAGCAGCACCTGGACAGGGTCCAATGAAAAACTGTTTTTT. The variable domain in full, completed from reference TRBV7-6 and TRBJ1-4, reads GAGVSQSPRYKVTKRGQDVALRCDPISGHVSLYWYRQALGQGPEFLTYFNYEAQQDKSGLPNDRFSAERPEGSISTLTIQRTEQRDSAMYRCASSSTWTGSNEKLFFGSGTQLSVL.

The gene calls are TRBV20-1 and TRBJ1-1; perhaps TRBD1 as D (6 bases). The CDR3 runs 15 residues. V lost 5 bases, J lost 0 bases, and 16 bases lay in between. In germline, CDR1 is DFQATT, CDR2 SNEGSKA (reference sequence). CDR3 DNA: TGCAGTGCTCACGAGGCAGGGGCAATGAACACTGAAGCTTTCTTT. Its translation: CSAHEAGAMNTEAFF.

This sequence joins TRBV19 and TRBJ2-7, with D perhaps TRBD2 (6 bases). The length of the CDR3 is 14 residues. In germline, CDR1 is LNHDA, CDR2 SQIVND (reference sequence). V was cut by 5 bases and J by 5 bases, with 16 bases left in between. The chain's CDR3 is CASSSGLLDHEQYF. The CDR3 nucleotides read TGTGCCAGTAGTTCTGGACTATTAGACCACGAGCAGTACTTC. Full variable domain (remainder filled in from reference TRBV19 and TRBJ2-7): DGGITQSPKYLFRKEGQNVTLSCEQNLNHDAMYWYRQDPGQGLRLIYYSQIVNDFQKGDIAEGYSVSREKKESFPLTVTSAQKNPTAFYLCASSSGLLDHEQYFGPGTRLTVT.

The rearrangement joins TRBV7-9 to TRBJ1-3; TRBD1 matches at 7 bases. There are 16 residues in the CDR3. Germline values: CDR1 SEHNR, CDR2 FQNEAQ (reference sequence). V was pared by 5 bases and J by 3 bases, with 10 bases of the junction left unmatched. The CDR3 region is CASSLATGEGGNTIYF. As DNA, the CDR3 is TGTGCCAGCAGCCTCGCCACAGGGGAAGGTGGAAACACCATATATTTT.

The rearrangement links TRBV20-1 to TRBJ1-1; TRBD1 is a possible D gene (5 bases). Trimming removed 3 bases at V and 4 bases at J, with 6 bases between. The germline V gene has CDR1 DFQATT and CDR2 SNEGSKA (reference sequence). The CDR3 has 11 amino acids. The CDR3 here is CSASGATEAFF. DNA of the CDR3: TGCAGTGCTAGCGGGGCCACTGAAGCTTTCTTT.

The CDR3 here is CATAPFAGELFF. CDR3 nucleotides: TGTGCCACCGCCCCTTTCGCCGGGGAGCTGTTTTTT. The rearrangement uses TRBV6-5 and TRBJ2-2; D gene ambiguous. Germline V gene data show CDR1 as MNHEY and CDR2 as SVGAGI. Trimming stripped 10 bases from V and 6 bases from J, with 12 bases between. This CDR3 is built from 12 residues.

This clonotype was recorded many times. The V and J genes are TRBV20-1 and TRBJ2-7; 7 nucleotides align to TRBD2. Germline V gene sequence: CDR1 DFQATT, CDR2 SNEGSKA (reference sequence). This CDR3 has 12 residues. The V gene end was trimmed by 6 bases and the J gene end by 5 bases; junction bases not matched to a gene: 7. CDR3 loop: CSAHTGGDEQYF. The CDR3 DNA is TGCAGTGCGCACACGGGGGGTGACGAGCAGTACTTC.

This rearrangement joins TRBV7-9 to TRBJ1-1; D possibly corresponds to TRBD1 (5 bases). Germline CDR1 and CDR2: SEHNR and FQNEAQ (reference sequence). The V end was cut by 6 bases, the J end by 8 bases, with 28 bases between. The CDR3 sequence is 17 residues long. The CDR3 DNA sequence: TGTGCCAGCAGTACTTGGGGGGGAGGTGACGAGACCCCGGAAGCTTTCTTT. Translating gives CASSTWGGGDETPEAFF.

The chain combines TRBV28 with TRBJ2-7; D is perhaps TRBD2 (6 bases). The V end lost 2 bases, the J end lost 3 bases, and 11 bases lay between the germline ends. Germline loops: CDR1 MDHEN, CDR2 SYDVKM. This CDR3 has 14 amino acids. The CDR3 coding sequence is TGTGCCAGCAGTTTAGTAGCGGAGTACTACGAGCAGTACTTC. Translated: CASSLVAEYYEQYF.

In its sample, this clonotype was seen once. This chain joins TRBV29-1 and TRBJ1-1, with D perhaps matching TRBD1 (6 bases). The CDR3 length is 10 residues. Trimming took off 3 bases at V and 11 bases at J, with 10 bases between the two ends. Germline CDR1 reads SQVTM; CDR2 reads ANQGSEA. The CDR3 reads CSVDVQGAFF. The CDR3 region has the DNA TGCAGCGTTGATGTCCAGGGGGCTTTCTTT.

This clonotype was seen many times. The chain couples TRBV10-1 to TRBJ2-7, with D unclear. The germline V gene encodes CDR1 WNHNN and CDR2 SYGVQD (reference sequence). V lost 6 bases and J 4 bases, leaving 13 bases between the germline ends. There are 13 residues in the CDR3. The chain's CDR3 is CASRGSNTYEQYF. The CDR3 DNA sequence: TGCGCCAGCAGAGGATCAAATACTTACGAGCAGTACTTC.

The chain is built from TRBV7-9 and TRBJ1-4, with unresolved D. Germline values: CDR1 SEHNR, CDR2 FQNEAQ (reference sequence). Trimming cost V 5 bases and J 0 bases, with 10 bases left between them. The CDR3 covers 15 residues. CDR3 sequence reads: CASSPTRATNEKLFF. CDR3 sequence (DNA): TGTGCCAGCAGCCCAACGCGGGCAACTAATGAAAAACTGTTTTTT. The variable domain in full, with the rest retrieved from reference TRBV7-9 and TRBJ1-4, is DTGVSQNPRHKITKRGQNVTFRCDPISEHNRLYWYRQTLGQGPEFLTYFQNEAQLEKSRLLSDRFSAERPKGSFSTLEIQRTEQGDSAMYLCASSPTRATNEKLFFGSGTQLSVL.

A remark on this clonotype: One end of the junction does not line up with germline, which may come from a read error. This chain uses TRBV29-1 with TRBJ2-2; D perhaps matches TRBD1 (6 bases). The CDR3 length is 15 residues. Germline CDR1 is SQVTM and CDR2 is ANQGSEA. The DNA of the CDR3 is TGTGCCAGCAGGCCCGGGACAACCGCCACCGGGGAGCTGTTTTTT. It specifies CASRPGTTATGELFF.

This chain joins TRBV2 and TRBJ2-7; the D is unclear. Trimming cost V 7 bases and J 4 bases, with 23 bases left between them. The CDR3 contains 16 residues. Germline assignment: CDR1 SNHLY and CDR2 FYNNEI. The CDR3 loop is CASNQDPSLDWYEQYF. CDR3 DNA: TGTGCCAGCAATCAAGATCCCAGCTTAGACTGGTACGAGCAGTACTTC.

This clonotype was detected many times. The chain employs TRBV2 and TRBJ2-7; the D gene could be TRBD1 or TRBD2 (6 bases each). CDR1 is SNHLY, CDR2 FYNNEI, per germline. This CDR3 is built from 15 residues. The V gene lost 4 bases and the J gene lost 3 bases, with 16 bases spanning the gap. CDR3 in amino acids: CASSVGGIVVYEQYF. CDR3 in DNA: TGTGCCAGCAGTGTAGGGGGGATCGTTGTCTACGAGCAGTACTTC.

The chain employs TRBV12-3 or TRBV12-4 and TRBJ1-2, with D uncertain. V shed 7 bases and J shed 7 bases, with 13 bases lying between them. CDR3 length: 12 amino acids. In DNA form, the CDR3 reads TGTGCCAGCACCATCCCCGAGGGTGGCTACACCTTC. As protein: CASTIPEGGYTF.